One and the same sample provided the 26 T cell receptor beta chains below, sequenced in a study of blood T cell repertoires in COVID-19. TCRdb's copy holds only in-frame clones and misses some; the assay was immunoSEQ multiplex PCR. The table has around 99,000 clones, approximately 87% seen once. Sequencing was performed on peripheral blood. These receptors all stem from an older woman with acute or convalescent COVID-19.

The chain combines TRBV11-2 with TRBJ2-2; tentative D call: TRBD1 (6 bases). This CDR3 has 15 amino acids. V lost 6 bases and J 4 bases, leaving 15 bases between the germline ends. The germline CDR1 and CDR2 sequences are SGHAT and FQNNGV. The CDR3 nucleotides read TGTGCCAGCAGACCCGGGACAAAACTCACCGGGGAGCTGTTTTTT. Residues: CASRPGTKLTGELFF.

The chain joins TRBV12-5 to TRBJ1-6; TRBD1 matches at 7 bases. Germline values: CDR1 LGHNT, CDR2 FRNRAP. The CDR3 runs to 14 residues. J lost 8 bases, V lost 7 bases, and 8 bases had no gene match. CDR3 protein: CASAQTGLDSPLHF. CDR3 DNA: TGTGCTAGTGCCCAGACAGGGCTGGATTCACCCCTCCACTTT.

The rearrangement joins TRBV6-2 or TRBV6-3 to TRBJ1-2; 7 bases agree with TRBD1. The CDR3 sequence is 13 residues long. Germline loops: CDR1 MNHEY, CDR2 SVGEGT. The V and J ends lost 5 bases and 7 bases, in that order; junction bases with no gene match: 7. This CDR3 reads CASSHTDRAGYTF. CDR3 in DNA: TGTGCCAGCAGTCACACCGACAGGGCTGGCTACACCTTC.

The chain carries TRBV20-1 and TRBJ2-7; perhaps TRBD1 as D (5 bases). Germline values: CDR1 DFQATT, CDR2 SNEGSKA (reference sequence). The CDR3 is 12 amino acids. With 3 bases removed from V and 5 bases from J, the gap between germline ends came to 11 bases. In DNA form, the CDR3 reads TGCAGTGCTAGTTCAGGGTTGGACGAGCAGTACTTC. Translation: CSASSGLDEQYF.

The chain has TRBV2 and TRBJ2-1, with TRBD2 matching 7 bases. Germline trimming cut 7 bases from V and 9 bases from J; bases unmatched to any gene: 9. The CDR3 extends over 13 amino acids. Germline values: CDR1 SNHLY, CDR2 FYNNEI. The CDR3 DNA reads as TGTGCCAGCACCGTCGGGACTATCGGTGAGCAGTTCTTC. Encoded protein: CASTVGTIGEQFF.

The gene calls are TRBV28 and TRBJ1-2; 9 bases align to TRBD1. The CDR3 is 14 amino acids. V shed 5 bases and J 6 bases; nucleotides not matched to a gene: 7. The germline V gene has CDR1 MDHEN and CDR2 SYDVKM. CDR3 in DNA: TGTGCCAGCAGTCGAACAGGGGGCGTTGATGGCTACACCTTC. It is translated as CASSRTGGVDGYTF.

The CDR3 is CASSLGGGLKQETQYF. Here the CDR3 DNA reads TGCGCCAGCAGCTTGGGAGGGGGCCTAAAACAAGAGACCCAGTACTTC. The V call is TRBV5-1, the J call TRBJ2-5, with 7 bases fitting TRBD1. The junction had 7 bases not matched to a gene; V was cut back by 0 bases and J by 2 bases. CDR3 length: 16 amino acids. CDR1 is SGHRS, CDR2 YFSETQ, per germline.

This chain connects TRBV5-4 to TRBJ2-7, with D hard to call. V lost 1 base to trimming and J lost 2 bases, with 7 bases between them. Germline-derived CDR1 and CDR2 are SGHNT and YYREEE (reference sequence). This CDR3 comprises 13 residues. The CDR3 region is CASSLRGTYEQYF. The CDR3 DNA is TGTGCCAGCAGCTTGAGAGGCACCTACGAGCAGTACTTC.

J is TRBJ2-3 and V is TRBV27; D is unclear. In germline, CDR1 is MNHEY, CDR2 SMNVEV (reference sequence). The CDR3 has 12 amino acids. Between the trimmed V and J ends, which lost 4 bases and 2 bases, there was a span of 4 bases. The chain's CDR3 is CASSSFTDTQYF. The CDR3, as DNA: TGTGCCAGCAGTTCCTTCACAGATACGCAGTATTTT.

This chain links TRBV5-1 with TRBJ2-3; 8 bases align to TRBD1. This CDR3 contains 17 residues. The ends lost 0 bases at V and 2 bases at J; junction bases unmatched: 8. Germline CDR1 is SGHRS and CDR2 is YFSETQ. The CDR3 loop is CASSLARTGRNTDTQYF. DNA for the CDR3: TGCGCCAGCAGCTTGGCTCGGACAGGGAGGAACACAGATACGCAGTATTTT.

CDR3 sequence: CATSRDPSGGAGEQFF. CDR3 coding DNA: TGTGCCACCAGCAGAGATCCTAGCGGGGGGGCGGGTGAGCAGTTCTTC. This chain connects TRBV15 to TRBJ2-1; 12 bases map to TRBD2. CDR1 and CDR2 (germline): LNHNV, YYDKDF (reference sequence). CDR3 length: 16 residues. Germline trimming cut 0 bases from V and 9 bases from J; bases unmatched to any gene: 6.

The chain uses TRBV5-1 and TRBJ1-6, with D unclear. Germline CDR1 is SGHRS and CDR2 is YFSETQ. V lost 1 base to trimming and J lost 6 bases, with 23 bases between them. This CDR3 comprises 19 residues. The CDR3 DNA sequence: TGCGCCAGCAGCTTGTTGGGGTCCGGGGATGGAGCTTTTAATTCACCCCTCCACTTT. Its protein is CASSLLGSGDGAFNSPLHF.

The chain is built from TRBV7-8 and TRBJ1-2; D call uncertain. Germline CDR1 is SGHVS and CDR2 is FQNEAQ. The CDR3 extends over 12 amino acids. Deletions cut 5 bases from V and 8 bases from J, with 12 bases between. The CDR3 protein is CASSEQFSGYTF. CDR3 nucleotides: TGTGCCAGCAGCGAACAGTTCTCCGGCTACACCTTC.

This chain uses TRBV9 with TRBJ2-1; D may be TRBD2 (5 bases). Per germline, CDR1 SGDLS and CDR2 YYNGEE. This CDR3 is built from 14 residues. V was shortened by 0 bases and J by 5 bases, with 9 bases between the two germline ends. CDR3 amino acids: CASSVVSANNEQFF. The CDR3, as DNA: TGTGCCAGCAGCGTAGTTAGCGCGAACAATGAGCAGTTCTTC.

The chain links TRBV6-1 to TRBJ1-1; D call uncertain. V was trimmed by 3 bases and J by 3 bases, leaving 8 bases between them. The germline V gene has CDR1 MNHNS and CDR2 SASEGT. The CDR3 extends over 13 amino acids. CDR3 nucleotides: TGTGCCAGCAGTGACAGGTCTCACACTGAAGCTTTCTTT. As protein: CASSDRSHTEAFF.

The DNA for the CDR3 is TGTGCCAGCAGTTTGACAGGAGGTGGCTACACCTTC. Protein product: CASSLTGGGYTF. This chain uses TRBV27 with TRBJ1-2; a weak D match, TRBD1 (6 bases). CDR1 is MNHEY and CDR2 is SMNVEV in the germline V gene (reference sequence). Deletions cut 3 bases from V and 7 bases from J, with 9 bases between. The CDR3 has 12 residues.

This rearrangement joins TRBV19 to TRBJ2-6; perhaps TRBD1 as D (6 bases). V lost 7 bases to trimming and J lost 0 bases, with 22 bases between them. The CDR3 spans 19 residues. CDR1 and CDR2 (germline): LNHDA, SQIVND (reference sequence). The CDR3 reads CASTLRPQGTFSGANVLTF. The CDR3, as DNA: TGTGCCAGTACCCTCCGCCCACAGGGTACCTTCTCTGGGGCCAACGTCCTGACTTTC. Full variable domain (missing parts from reference TRBV19 and TRBJ2-6): DGGITQSPKYLFRKEGQNVTLSCEQNLNHDAMYWYRQDPGQGLRLIYYSQIVNDFQKGDIAEGYSVSREKKESFPLTVTSAQKNPTAFYLCASTLRPQGTFSGANVLTFGAGSRLTVL.

The gene calls are TRBV6-5 and TRBJ2-4; TRBD2 might be the D (7 bases). The germline V and J ends were trimmed by 6 bases and 10 bases, with 19 bases remaining between them. The germline CDR1 and CDR2 sequences are MNHEY and SVGAGI. This CDR3 comprises 14 residues. CDR3 residues: CASSREGGLGIQYF. CDR3 nucleotides: TGTGCCAGCAGCCGAGAGGGGGGGCTCGGGATTCAGTACTTC.

The gene calls are TRBV18 and TRBJ1-1; D gene ambiguous. From germline, CDR1 is KGHSH and CDR2 LQKENI. The CDR3 has 14 residues. Trimming left V 2 bases short and J 0 bases short, with 7 bases between. CDR3 DNA: TGTGCCAGCTCACCAGCACAGATGAACACTGAAGCTTTCTTT. Its translation is CASSPAQMNTEAFF.

The chain joins TRBV15 to TRBJ1-3, with D possibly being TRBD1 (6 bases). CDR1 and CDR2 from the germline V gene are LNHNV and YYDKDF (reference sequence). V was cut by 4 bases and J by 0 bases, with 13 bases left in between. The CDR3 covers 16 residues. The CDR3 reads CATSTRQVYSGNTIYF. The CDR3 coding sequence is TGTGCCACCAGCACACGACAGGTATACTCTGGAAACACCATATATTTT.

V usage is TRBV2 and J usage is TRBJ2-6; 11 bases map to TRBD1. The junction had 4 bases not matched to a gene; V was cut back by 6 bases and J by 0 bases. CDR1 and CDR2 (germline): SNHLY, FYNNEI. There are 17 residues in the CDR3. DNA for the CDR3: TGTGCCAGCAGCCCGGGACAGGGGGTCTCTGGGGCCAACGTCCTGACTTTC. Encoded protein: CASSPGQGVSGANVLTF.

The V gene is TRBV3-1 (or the pseudogene TRBV3-2), the J gene TRBJ2-3, with 9 positions matching TRBD2. This CDR3 is built from 17 residues. J gave up 5 bases and V 1 base, and 10 bases lay outside the gene matches. CDR1 and CDR2 from the germline V gene are LGHDT and YNNKEL (reference sequence). The CDR3 coding sequence is TGTGCCAGCAGCCAAGTCCTCCTAGCGGGGTATCGAGATACGCAGTATTTT. Protein product: CASSQVLLAGYRDTQYF.

This clone turned up a few times. The rearrangement uses TRBV3-1 (or the pseudogene TRBV3-2) and TRBJ2-7; D unresolved. Germline V lookup: CDR1 LGHDT, CDR2 YNNKEL (reference sequence). V was cut by 2 bases and J by 1 base, with 9 bases left in between. There are 14 residues in the CDR3. The chain's CDR3 is CASSQPTSSYEQYF. The CDR3 nucleotides read TGTGCCAGCAGCCAACCCACATCGTCCTACGAGCAGTACTTC.

This chain joins TRBV3-1 (or the pseudogene TRBV3-2) and TRBJ2-1, with 9 bases aligning to TRBD2. The CDR3 totals 16 residues. Germline-derived CDR1 and CDR2 are LGHDT and YNNKEL (reference sequence). The V and J ends lost 2 bases and 7 bases, in that order; junction bases with no gene match: 9. This CDR3 is CASSQKLSSGINEQFF. The CDR3 DNA reads TGTGCCAGCAGCCAAAAGCTCTCTAGCGGGATTAATGAGCAGTTCTTC.

The V and J genes are TRBV13 and TRBJ1-2, with D tentatively TRBD1 (6 bases). CDR3 size: 14 residues. CDR1 and CDR2 (germline): PRHDT, FYEKMQ (reference sequence). Trimming left V 0 bases short and J 4 bases short, with 9 bases between. This CDR3 is CASSLGRDTYGYTF. The CDR3 DNA follows: TGTGCCAGCAGCTTAGGACGGGACACCTATGGCTACACCTTC.

V gene TRBV5-1 combines with J gene TRBJ2-7; TRBD2 matches 8 bases. CDR1 SGHRS and CDR2 YFSETQ come from the germline V gene. V gave up 3 bases and J gave up 2 bases; unmatched junction bases: 4. The CDR3 extends over 14 amino acids. DNA for the CDR3: TGCGCCAGCAGCTCAAGCGGGGGCGCCTACGAGCAGTACTTC. Protein product: CASSSSGGAYEQYF.